Given below is one T cell receptor (beta chain) in context. The V and J ends lost 5 bases and 4 bases, in that order; junction bases with no gene match: 4. CDR1 and CDR2 from the germline V gene are SGHVS and FQNEAQ. This CDR3 has 13 amino acids. This entry is derived from a study of blood T cell repertoires in COVID-19. Sequencing used immunoSEQ multiplex PCR; TCRdb keeps in-frame clones, though not all of them. The data show roughly 190,000 clones, roughly 82% seen once. The sequenced sample consisted of PBMCs or T cells enriched from blood (not recorded which). The source is a woman aged 55 to 70 with acute COVID-19. V usage is TRBV7-8 and J usage is TRBJ1-1; 7 bases agree with TRBD1. CDR3: CASSRGTVTEAFF. For the CDR3, the DNA is TGTGCCAGCAGCCGAGGGACAGTCACTGAAGCTTTCTTT.